The sequence of this TCR beta chain was determined in a study of human T cells and chemical hapten exposure. The length of the CDR3 is 14 residues. The germline gives CDR1 SGHTA, CDR2 FQGNSA. TCRdb reanalysed the RACE reads using MiXCR and keeps one entry per CDR3 protein. The data hold tens of thousands of distinct CDR3 sequences, with 12% observed a single time. Time point noted: pre-sensitization, week 0. The treatment is: therapeutic diphenylcyclopropenone sensitization with weekly scalp DPC. Extraction of total RNA was performed on unfractionated whole blood. This sequence joins TRBV7-2 and TRBJ2-3, with 7 bases aligning to TRBD2. The source of this sequence is a woman in her thirties or forties with alopecia areata. Some clones in this sample may be carry-over from other donors' samples. This specimen consisted of whole blood, obtained in connection with sensitization to the hapten diphenylcyclopropenone (DPC). DNA for the CDR3: TGTGCGTCAAGGCGGACTAGTCTCACAGATACGCAGTATTTT. This sequence encodes CASRRTSLTDTQYF.